Sequencing of this T cell receptor beta chain was carried out in a study of shared clonotypes between healthy human individuals. Across the study: Used for every donor were three CD4 naive, three CD4 memory, two CD8 naive and one CD8 memory plate. Study-wide results and limits: Naive subsets generally had larger estimated richness than memory subsets. The sampled material consisted only of blood, and tissue repertoires are likely to differ.

This CDR3 has 13 amino acids. With V trimmed by 4 bases and J by 0 bases, 1 base remained unmatched. Germline CDR1 SQVTM, CDR2 ANQGSEA. Naive CD8 populations comprised CD45RO-negative cells positively selected for CCR7, excluding terminally differentiated effector memory CD45RA+ cells. As for this clone: No antigen is known for it.

The test was conducted at deep level. Only in-frame clones appear in the TCRdb table, and some are missing; sequencing was by immunoSEQ multiplex PCR. The sample shows some 2.1 million clones, roughly 93% of them seen only once. Input material: naive CD8+ T cells from PBMCs. The chain combines TRBV29-1 with TRBJ2-3; 7 bases are a match to TRBD2. The clonotype originates from a man younger than 30 in good health. Some clones in this sample may be carry-over from other donors' samples. CDR3 in amino acids: CSVGAGSTDTQYF. CDR3 nucleotides: TGCAGCGTTGGAGCGGGGAGCACAGATACGCAGTATTTT.